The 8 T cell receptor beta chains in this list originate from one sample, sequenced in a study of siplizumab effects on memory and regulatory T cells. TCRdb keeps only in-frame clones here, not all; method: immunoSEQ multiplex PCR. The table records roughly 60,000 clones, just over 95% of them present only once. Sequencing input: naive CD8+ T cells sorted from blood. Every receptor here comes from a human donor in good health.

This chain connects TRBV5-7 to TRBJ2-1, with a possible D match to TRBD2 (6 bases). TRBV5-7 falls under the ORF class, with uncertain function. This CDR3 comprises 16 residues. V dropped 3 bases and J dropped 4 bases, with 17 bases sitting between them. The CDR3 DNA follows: TGTGCCAGCAGCTCGCTGTTTCCGGGGGAGTACAATGAGCAGTTCTTC. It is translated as CASSSLFPGEYNEQFF.

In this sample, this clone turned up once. The CDR3 spells CASSLEPGGNEQFF. The CDR3 nucleotides read TGCGCCAGCAGCTTGGAACCCGGGGGGAATGAGCAGTTCTTC. The V call is TRBV5-1, the J call TRBJ2-1, with 7 bases fitting TRBD2. The CDR3 length is 14 residues. Per germline, CDR1 SGHRS and CDR2 YFSETQ. J gave up 7 bases and V 0 bases, and 4 bases lay outside the gene matches.

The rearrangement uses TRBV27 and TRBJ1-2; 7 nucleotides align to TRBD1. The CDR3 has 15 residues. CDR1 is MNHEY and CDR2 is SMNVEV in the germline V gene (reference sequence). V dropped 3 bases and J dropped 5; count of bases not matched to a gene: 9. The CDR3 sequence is CASSFGAGGNYGYTF. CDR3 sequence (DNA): TGTGCCAGCAGTTTTGGGGCAGGGGGTAATTATGGCTACACCTTC.

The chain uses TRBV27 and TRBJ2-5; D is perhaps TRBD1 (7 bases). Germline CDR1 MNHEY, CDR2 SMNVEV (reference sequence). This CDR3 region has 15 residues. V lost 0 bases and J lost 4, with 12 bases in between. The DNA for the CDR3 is TGTGCCAGCAGTTTATCTCCAGGGGGAGGAGAGACCCAGTACTTC. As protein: CASSLSPGGGETQYF.

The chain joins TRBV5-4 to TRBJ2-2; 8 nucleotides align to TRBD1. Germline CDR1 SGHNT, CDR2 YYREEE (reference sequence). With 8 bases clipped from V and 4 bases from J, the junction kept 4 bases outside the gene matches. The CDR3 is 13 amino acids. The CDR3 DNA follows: TGTGCCAGTCAGGGGGCGGTCACCGGGGAGCTGTTTTTT. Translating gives CASQGAVTGELFF.

The CDR3 sequence: CATSRDRVTEAFF. In DNA form, the CDR3 reads TGTGCCACCAGCAGAGATCGGGTCACTGAAGCTTTCTTT. This chain links TRBV15 with TRBJ1-1; D gene uncertain. The length of the CDR3 is 13 residues. CDR1 LNHNV and CDR2 YYDKDF come from the germline V gene (reference sequence). V was trimmed by 0 bases and J by 4 bases, leaving 6 bases between them.

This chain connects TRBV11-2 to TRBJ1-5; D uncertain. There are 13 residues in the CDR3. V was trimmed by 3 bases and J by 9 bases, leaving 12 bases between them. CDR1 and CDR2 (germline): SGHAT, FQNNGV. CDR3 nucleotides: TGTGCCAGCAGCTTCGGAGTCGGTTGGCCCCAGCATTTT. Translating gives CASSFGVGWPQHF.

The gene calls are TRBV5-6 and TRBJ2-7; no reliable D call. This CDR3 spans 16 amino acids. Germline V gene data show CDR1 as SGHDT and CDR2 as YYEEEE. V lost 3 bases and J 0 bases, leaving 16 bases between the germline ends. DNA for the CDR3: TGTGCCAGCAGCTCAACCGCTCATTCCTTCTCCTACGAGCAGTACTTC. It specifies CASSSTAHSFSYEQYF.